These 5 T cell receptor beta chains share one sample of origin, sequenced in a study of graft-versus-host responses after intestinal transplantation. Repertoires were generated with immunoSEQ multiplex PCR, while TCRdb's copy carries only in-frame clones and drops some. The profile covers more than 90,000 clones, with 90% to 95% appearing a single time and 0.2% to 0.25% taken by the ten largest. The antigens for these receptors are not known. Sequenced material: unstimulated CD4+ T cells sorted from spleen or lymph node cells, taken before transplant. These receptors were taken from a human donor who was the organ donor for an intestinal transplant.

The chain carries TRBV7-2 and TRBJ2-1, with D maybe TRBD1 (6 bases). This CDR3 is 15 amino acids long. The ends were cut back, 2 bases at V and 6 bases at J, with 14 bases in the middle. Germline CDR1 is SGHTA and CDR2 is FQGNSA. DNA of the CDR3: TGTGCCAGCAGCTTAAGCACAGGGCAGGTCAATGAGCAGTTCTTC. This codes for CASSLSTGQVNEQFF.

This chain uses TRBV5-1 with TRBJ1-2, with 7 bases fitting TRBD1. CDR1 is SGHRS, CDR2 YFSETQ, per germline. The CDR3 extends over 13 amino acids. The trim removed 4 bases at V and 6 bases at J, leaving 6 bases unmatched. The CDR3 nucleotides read TGCGCCAGCAGCCCCACAGGGGAGGATGGCTACACCTTC. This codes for CASSPTGEDGYTF.

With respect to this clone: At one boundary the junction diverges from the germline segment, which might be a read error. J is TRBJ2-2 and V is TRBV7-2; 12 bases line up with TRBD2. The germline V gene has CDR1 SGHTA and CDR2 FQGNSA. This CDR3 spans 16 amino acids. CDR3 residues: CASGLASGRATGELFF. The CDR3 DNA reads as TGTGCCAGCGGCTTAGCTAGCGGGAGGGCCACCGGGGAGCTGTTTTTT.

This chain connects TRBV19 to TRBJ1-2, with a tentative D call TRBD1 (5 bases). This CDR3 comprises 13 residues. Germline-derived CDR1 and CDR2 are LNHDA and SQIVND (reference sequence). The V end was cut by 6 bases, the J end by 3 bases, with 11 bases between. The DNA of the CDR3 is TGTGCCAGTAGGTTACGGGGGGACTATGGCTACACCTTC. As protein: CASRLRGDYGYTF.

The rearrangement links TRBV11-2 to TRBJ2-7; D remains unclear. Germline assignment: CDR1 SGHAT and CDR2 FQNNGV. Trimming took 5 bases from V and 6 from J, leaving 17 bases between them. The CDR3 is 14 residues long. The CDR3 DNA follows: TGTGCCAGCAGCCGCCCTCACCTGAACAGCGAGCAGTACTTC. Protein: CASSRPHLNSEQYF.